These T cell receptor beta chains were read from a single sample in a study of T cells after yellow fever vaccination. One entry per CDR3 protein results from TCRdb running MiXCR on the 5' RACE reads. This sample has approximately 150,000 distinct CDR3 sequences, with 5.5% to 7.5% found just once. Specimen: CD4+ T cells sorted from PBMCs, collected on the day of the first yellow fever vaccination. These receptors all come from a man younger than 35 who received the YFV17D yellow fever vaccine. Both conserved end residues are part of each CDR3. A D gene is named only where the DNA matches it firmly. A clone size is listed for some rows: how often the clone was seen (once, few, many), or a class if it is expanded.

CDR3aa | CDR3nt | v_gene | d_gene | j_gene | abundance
CASSQDRGTTEETQYF | TGCGCCAGCAGCCAAGATAGGGGGACGACGGAAGAGACCCAGTACTTC | TRBV4-1 | - | TRBJ2-5 | few
CASSPDLTDTQYF | TGTGCCAGCTCACCAGACCTCACAGATACGCAGTATTTT | TRBV18 | - | TRBJ2-3 | many
CASSYTSEDSPLHF | TGTGCCAGCAGTTACACGTCCGAGGATTCACCCCTCCACTTT | TRBV6-5 | - | TRBJ1-6 | many
CASSLAPPAGGEDTQYF | TGCGCCAGCAGCTTGGCCCCTCCAGCGGGGGGGGAGGATACGCAGTATTTT | TRBV5-1 | TRBD2 | TRBJ2-3 | -
CSSRQGWNTEAFF | TGCAGTTCGCGACAGGGGTGGAACACTGAAGCTTTCTTT | TRBV20-1 | TRBD1 | TRBJ1-1 | many
CSADRGWDGYTF | TGCAGCGCTGACAGGGGGTGGGATGGCTACACCTTC | TRBV29-1 | TRBD1 | TRBJ1-2 | few
CANPTSTDTQYF | TGTGCCAACCCTACTAGCACAGATACGCAGTATTTT | TRBV19 | - | TRBJ2-3 | -
CASSSLRRGLAGGLGNEQFF | TGTGCCAGCAGCTCCCTACGTAGGGGACTAGCGGGGGGGCTGGGCAATGAGCAGTTCTTC | TRBV7-9 | TRBD2 | TRBJ2-1 | many
CASTLGRTSNEQFF | TGTGCCAGCACCCTAGGTAGGACGTCCAATGAGCAGTTCTTC | TRBV4-2 | - | TRBJ2-1 | many
CSAGETTTRGAQEETQYF | TGCAGTGCTGGCGAGACTACGACGCGGGGGGCGCAGGAAGAGACCCAGTACTTC | TRBV20-1 | TRBD2 | TRBJ2-5 | -
CSVELAGRTDTQYF | TGCAGCGTTGAATTAGCGGGACGCACAGATACGCAGTATTTT | TRBV29-1 | TRBD2 | TRBJ2-3 | many
CASSFRGGAANTGELFF | TGTGCCAGCAGCTTTCGCGGGGGGGCCGCGAACACCGGGGAGCTGTTTTTT | TRBV7-9 | TRBD2 | TRBJ2-2 | few
CASSVEGTGELFF | TGTGCCAGCAGCGTAGAGGGGACCGGGGAGCTGTTTTTT | TRBV9 | - | TRBJ2-2 | few
CASSYGRKGRSPLHF | TGTGCCAGCAGTTACGGTAGAAAGGGACGTTCACCCCTCCACTTT | TRBV6-5 | - | TRBJ1-6 | -
CATGGNQPQHF | TGTGCGACAGGGGGCAATCAGCCCCAGCATTTT | TRBV19 | TRBD1 | TRBJ1-5 | -
CASSLKGARAEQYF | TGTGCCAGCAGTCTTAAGGGGGCGCGAGCCGAGCAGTACTTC | TRBV6-2/TRBV6-3 | TRBD1 | TRBJ2-7 | many
CAAKRDRDYEQYF | TGTGCCGCCAAGAGGGACAGAGACTACGAGCAGTACTTC | TRBV6-4 | TRBD1 | TRBJ2-7 | few
CASSSRGGGKLQEQFF | TGTGCCAGCAGCTCCCGAGGGGGGGGGAAGTTGCAGGAGCAGTTCTTC | TRBV7-2 | - | TRBJ2-1 | many
CASGTGTGLSFDTEAFF | TGTGCCAGCGGTACCGGGACAGGGCTTTCGTTTGACACTGAAGCTTTCTTT | TRBV27 | TRBD1 | TRBJ1-1 | few
CASSPQGTGELFF | TGCGCCAGCAGCCCCCAGGGTACCGGGGAGCTGTTTTTT | TRBV18 | - | TRBJ2-2 | many
CASSPLGAVDTGELFF | TGTGCCAGCAGCCCCTTGGGGGCTGTGGACACCGGGGAGCTGTTTTTT | TRBV14 | - | TRBJ2-2 | many
CASARSGTGEYEQYF | TGCGCCAGCGCCCGCTCCGGGACAGGGGAGTACGAGCAGTACTTC | TRBV5-1 | TRBD1 | TRBJ2-7 | many
CASSPREGAGELFF | TGTGCCAGCAGCCCCCGGGAGGGGGCTGGGGAGCTGTTTTTT | TRBV5-5 | - | TRBJ2-2 | few
CASRPGQGIARNYGYTF | TGTGCCAGCAGACCGGGACAGGGAATCGCAAGGAACTATGGCTACACCTTC | TRBV2 | TRBD1 | TRBJ1-2 | few
CASSSQGAANNQPQHF | TGTGCCAGCAGTTCCCAGGGGGCGGCTAATAATCAGCCCCAGCATTTT | TRBV7-2 | TRBD1 | TRBJ1-5 | -
CASSFLPGQGTYEQYF | TGTGCCAGCAGCTTTCTCCCGGGACAGGGGACCTACGAGCAGTACTTC | TRBV7-8 | TRBD1 | TRBJ2-7 | many
CSAARGSDNYGYTF | TGCAGCGCTGCGAGGGGGTCCGATAACTATGGCTACACCTTC | TRBV29-1 | - | TRBJ1-2 | -
CASSWAGTDNSPLHF | TGCGCCAGCAGCTGGGCCGGGACAGATAATTCACCCCTCCACTTT | TRBV5-1 | TRBD1 | TRBJ1-6 | -
CASSQDLGVGGYTF | TGCGCCAGCAGCCAAGACTTGGGGGTTGGTGGCTACACCTTC | TRBV4-1 | - | TRBJ1-2 | few
CASSYSSGGNYGYTF | TGTGCCAGCAGTTACTCGTCCGGGGGAAACTATGGCTACACCTTC | TRBV6-5 | - | TRBJ1-2 | many
CASSPGQGSGELFF | TGTGCCAGCAGCCCGGGACAGGGGTCCGGGGAGCTGTTTTTT | TRBV6-5 | TRBD1 | TRBJ2-2 | -
CASSERQYYQPQHF | TGTGCCAGCAGTGAGCGACAGTATTATCAGCCCCAGCATTTT | TRBV6-2/TRBV6-3 | - | TRBJ1-5 | -
CATSDFGQGPDTQYF | TGTGCCACCAGTGATTTTGGGCAGGGTCCAGATACGCAGTATTTT | TRBV24-1 | - | TRBJ2-3 | few
CASSRAGGTTNEQFF | TGCGCCAGCAGTCGCGCGGGGGGGACCACCAATGAGCAGTTCTTC | TRBV5-1 | TRBD2 | TRBJ2-1 | many
CATDSSIANTGELFF | TGTGCCACCGACAGTTCCATCGCGAACACCGGGGAGCTGTTTTTT | TRBV28 | - | TRBJ2-2 | -
CASSLELLGNTEAFF | TGTGCCAGCAGCTTAGAACTCCTAGGAAACACTGAAGCTTTCTTT | TRBV7-9 | - | TRBJ1-1 | -
CASSLEAGSSGELFF | TGTGCCAGCAGCTTGGAAGCGGGGTCGAGCGGGGAGCTGTTTTTT | TRBV5-4 | TRBD2 | TRBJ2-2 | few
CASSLSRGVQETQYF | TGTGCCAGCAGTTTATCCCGGGGGGTCCAAGAGACCCAGTACTTC | TRBV27 | TRBD2 | TRBJ2-5 | many
CASSPGGRGLMNEQFF | TGTGCCAGCAGTCCCGGGGGTAGGGGCCTGATGAATGAGCAGTTCTTC | TRBV7-2 | - | TRBJ2-1 | many
CASSWTRNYNEQFF | TGTGCCAGCAGCTGGACTCGCAACTACAATGAGCAGTTCTTC | TRBV5-4 | - | TRBJ2-1 | -
CSARLAGVDTQYF | TGCAGTGCTCGACTAGCGGGGGTCGATACGCAGTATTTT | TRBV20-1 | TRBD2 | TRBJ2-3 | many
CASSLGLAGANEQFF | TGTGCCAGCAGTTTAGGACTAGCGGGGGCTAATGAGCAGTTCTTC | TRBV12-3/TRBV12-4 | TRBD2 | TRBJ2-1 | many
CASSPGLRKGEKLFF | TGCGCCAGCAGCCCGGGACTCCGGAAGGGTGAAAAACTGTTTTTT | TRBV5-1 | - | TRBJ1-4 | few
CASSSGRGGNTGELFF | TGTGCCAGCAGCTCCGGAAGAGGGGGCAACACCGGGGAGCTGTTTTTT | TRBV5-4 | TRBD1 | TRBJ2-2 | few
CASSFGHLQETQYF | TGTGCCAGCAGTTTTGGACACCTCCAAGAGACCCAGTACTTC | TRBV12-3/TRBV12-4 | - | TRBJ2-5 | -
CASSARQSSYNEQFF | TGCGCCAGCAGCGCCCGACAGAGCTCCTACAATGAGCAGTTCTTC | TRBV5-1 | - | TRBJ2-1 | few
CASIRYQETQYF | TGTGCCAGTATCAGGTACCAAGAGACCCAGTACTTC | TRBV19 | - | TRBJ2-5 | -
CASSQEGVAGVYEQFF | TGTGCCAGCAGCCAAGAGGGGGTAGCGGGGGTTTATGAGCAGTTCTTC | TRBV3-1 | TRBD2 | TRBJ2-1 | -
CASSLDGSHYEQYF | TGTGCCAGCAGCTTAGACGGATCCCATTACGAGCAGTACTTC | TRBV11-2 | - | TRBJ2-7 | few
CASSQWRGSANYGYTF | TGTGCCAGCAGCCAATGGAGAGGATCAGCTAACTATGGCTACACCTTC | TRBV14 | - | TRBJ1-2 | many
CASSSSSSEAFF | TGTGCCAGCAGCTCCTCTTCGTCTGAAGCTTTCTTT | TRBV5-5 | - | TRBJ1-1 | -
CASNPLSSTEAFF | TGTGCCAGCAACCCTCTCAGTTCCACTGAAGCTTTCTTT | TRBV9 | - | TRBJ1-1 | few
CASSLNSGGLSEQYF | TGTGCCAGCAGCTTAAATAGCGGGGGGCTATCCGAGCAGTACTTC | TRBV7-2 | TRBD2 | TRBJ2-7 | many
CASSRNQGANTGELFF | TGCGCCAGCAGCCGGAACCAGGGGGCGAACACCGGGGAGCTGTTTTTT | TRBV4-1 | TRBD1 | TRBJ2-2 | few
CASSLGMRQPQHF | TGTGCCAGCAGTTTAGGTATGCGTCAGCCCCAGCATTTT | TRBV27 | - | TRBJ1-5 | many
CASSQDWADLSTDTQYF | TGTGCCAGCAGCCAAGATTGGGCGGACCTTAGCACAGATACGCAGTATTTT | TRBV3-1 | - | TRBJ2-3 | many
CASSPDRENTEAFF | TGTGCCAGCAGCCCGGACAGGGAGAACACTGAAGCTTTCTTT | TRBV3-1 | TRBD1 | TRBJ1-1 | few
CASGGWAGADTQYF | TGTGCCAGCGGGGGATGGGCCGGGGCAGATACGCAGTATTTT | TRBV12-3/TRBV12-4 | - | TRBJ2-3 | many
CSALGQGATYQETQYF | TGCAGTGCCCTGGGACAGGGGGCTACGTACCAAGAGACCCAGTACTTC | TRBV20-1 | TRBD1 | TRBJ2-5 | few
CASSLSGGNTGELFF | TGTGCCAGCAGCTTATCGGGGGGGAACACCGGGGAGCTGTTTTTT | TRBV7-9 | TRBD2 | TRBJ2-2 | many